Below, 2 T cell receptor beta chains from the same sample are listed, as sequenced in a study of CD8+CD57+ T cells in acquired aplastic anemia. TCR beta VDJ and CDR3 profiles were obtained from a genomic DNA template. Each CDR3 protein gets one entry after TCRdb re-called the reads with MiXCR. The sample has under 250,000 distinct CDR3 sequences, around 45% seen once. Patients sequenced had flow cytometry evidence of CD8+CD57+ cell expansion. Sequenced sample: sorted CD4+, CD8+, or CD8+CD57+ T cells (not recorded which) from PBMCs. Source of these receptors: a human donor with aplastic anemia.

The V gene is TRBV7-9, the J gene TRBJ2-7; TRBD1 agrees at 10 bases. Germline assignment: CDR1 SEHNR and CDR2 FQNEAQ (reference sequence). J gave up 7 bases and V 4 bases, and 10 bases lay outside the gene matches. CDR3 length: 15 amino acids. CDR3 DNA: TGTGCCAGCAGCTGGGGACAGGGGAAACTTGAAGAGCAGTACTTC. Its protein product is CASSWGQGKLEEQYF.

This clonotype has only one observation. The chain couples TRBV10-3 to TRBJ1-6; D perhaps matches TRBD1 (5 bases). The V end lost 7 bases, the J end lost 9 bases, and 13 bases lay between the germline ends. CDR3 length: 13 residues. The germline V gene encodes CDR1 ENHRY and CDR2 SYGVKD. CDR3 DNA: TGTGCCATCAACGGGGGTAACGGTTCACCCCTCCACTTT. This translates into CAINGGNGSPLHF.